This TCR beta chain emerged from a study of T cells after yellow fever vaccination. TCRdb passed the 5' RACE reads through MiXCR, listing each CDR3 protein once. Counted here are approximately 300,000 distinct CDR3 sequences, around 10% occurring once; the ten biggest clones make up 2.5% to 4%. V dropped 4 bases and J dropped 0; count of bases not matched to a gene: 4. The CDR3 covers 16 residues. Germline loops: CDR1 KGHDR, CDR2 SFDVKD. There are a few counts of this clonotype. The chain employs TRBV24-1 and TRBJ2-1; 8 nucleotides line up with TRBD2. This clonotype was sampled from a man between 18 and 35 years old who received the YFV17D yellow fever vaccine. This specimen was CD4+ T cells sorted from PBMCs, taken 45 days after the yellow fever booster vaccination. The DNA of the CDR3 is TGTGCCACCAGTGAGGCGGGGGGCCTCTCCTACAATGAGCAGTTCTTC. It specifies CATSEAGGLSYNEQFF.